The 14 T cell receptor beta chains presented below share a single source sample, sequenced in a study of beta chain features in type 1 diabetes. Reverse transcription of all isolated RNA meant that expressed TCRB transcripts were sequenced. The method was immunoSEQ multiplex PCR; TCRdb's version includes in-frame clones alone and lacks a portion of them. The table lists approximately 250,000 clones, more than 9% of them singletons. The sample consisted of naive CD4+ T cells from blood. These receptors were obtained from a young woman in good health.

This clone has just a few counts. The chain employs TRBV2 and TRBJ1-1; TRBD1 agrees at 10 bases. The CDR3 runs to 13 residues. The ends lost 6 bases at V and 4 bases at J; junction bases unmatched: 2. The germline gives CDR1 SNHLY, CDR2 FYNNEI. This chain's CDR3 is CASRTGGGTEAFF. For the CDR3, the DNA is TGTGCCAGCAGGACAGGGGGCGGCACTGAAGCTTTCTTT.

The chain carries TRBV7-2 and TRBJ2-3, with D tentatively TRBD1 (5 bases). Germline loops: CDR1 SGHTA, CDR2 FQGNSA. V lost 3 bases and J 2 bases, leaving 9 bases between the germline ends. The CDR3 runs 14 residues. CDR3 bases: TGTGCCAGCAGCTTGGACACCCACACAGATACGCAGTATTTT. Encoded protein: CASSLDTHTDTQYF. The full variable domain, in which reference TRBV7-2 and TRBJ2-3 provide the parts outside the CDR3, is GAGVSQSPSNKVTEKGKDVELRCDPISGHTALYWYRQSLGQGLEFLIYFQGNSAPDKSGLPSDRFSAERTGGSVSTLTIQRTQQEDSAVYLCASSLDTHTDTQYFGPGTRLTVL.

The J gene is TRBJ2-2, the V gene TRBV4-1; 10 bases map to TRBD1. V lost 2 bases to trimming and J lost 13 bases; unmatched junction nucleotides: 10. There are 15 residues in the CDR3. Looked up from germline, CDR1 is MGHRA and CDR2 is YSYEKL. In DNA form, the CDR3 reads TGCGCCAGCAGCCAAACGGACAGGGGGGAAAGGGGGCTGTTTTTT. It yields the protein CASSQTDRGERGLFF.

This clone occurred many times. V gene TRBV7-9 combines with J gene TRBJ1-4; a possible D gene is TRBD1 (5 bases). The CDR3 contains 15 residues. V lost 5 bases and J 7 bases, leaving 17 bases between the germline ends. Germline V gene lookup returns CDR1 SEHNR and CDR2 FQNEAQ (reference sequence). CDR3 in amino acids: CASSGRGAVGEKLFF. CDR3 nucleotides: TGTGCCAGCAGCGGGCGCGGGGCCGTTGGTGAAAAACTGTTTTTT.

This clone showed up just a few times. The chain carries TRBV7-6 and TRBJ2-1, with D possibly TRBD2 on 6 matching bases. The length of the CDR3 is 16 residues. V gave up 0 bases and J gave up 2 bases, with 11 bases separating them. CDR1 and CDR2 (germline): SGHVS, FNYEAQ. CDR3 in amino acids: CASSLASSATYNEQFF. The CDR3 region has the DNA TGTGCCAGCAGCTTAGCCTCTAGCGCCACCTACAATGAGCAGTTCTTC.

The chain has TRBV29-1 and TRBJ1-2, with 7 bases fitting TRBD1. The J segment lost 4 bases and the V segment lost 4 bases, leaving 12 bases of the junction unmatched. Looked up from germline, CDR1 is SQVTM and CDR2 is ANQGSEA. CDR3 length equals 15 residues. The DNA of the CDR3 is TGCAGCGTTGGGGGACCGGGACAGAAATCCTATGGCTACACCTTC. Translation: CSVGGPGQKSYGYTF.

V usage is TRBV10-3 and J usage is TRBJ1-1; TRBD1 matches at 9 bases. The CDR3 extends over 14 amino acids. Germline loops: CDR1 ENHRY, CDR2 SYGVKD. The ends lost 8 bases at V and 1 base at J; junction bases unmatched: 5. The CDR3 nucleotides read TGTGCCATCGCAACGGGACAGGGGAACACTGAAGCTTTCTTT. It translates to CAIATGQGNTEAFF.

The chain combines TRBV25-1 with TRBJ1-1; 9 bases agree with TRBD1. Losses at the gene ends were 5 bases for V and 3 bases for J; bases not matched to a gene: 7. CDR3 length equals 15 residues. From germline, CDR1 is MGHDK and CDR2 SYGVNS. As DNA, the CDR3 is TGTGCCAGCAGTAACCGGGACAGGGAATACACTGAAGCTTTCTTT. Encoded protein: CASSNRDREYTEAFF. The entire variable domain, with the rest obtained from reference TRBV25-1 and TRBJ1-1, is as follows: EADIYQTPRYLVIGTGKKITLECSQTMGHDKMYWYQQDPGMELHLIHYSYGVNSTEKGDLSSESTVSRIRTEHFPLTLESARPSHTSQYLCASSNRDREYTEAFFGQGTRLTVV.

This clone has just a few counts. This rearrangement joins TRBV5-1 to TRBJ2-5; a weak D match, TRBD2 (5 bases). Trimming cost V 2 bases and J 2 bases, with 16 bases left between them. Germline loops: CDR1 SGHRS, CDR2 YFSETQ. The CDR3 extends over 16 amino acids. The CDR3 spells CASSLGQWRGQETQYF. The CDR3 DNA reads TGCGCCAGCAGCTTAGGTCAGTGGCGCGGGCAAGAGACCCAGTACTTC.

In this sample, this clone turned up once. The V gene is TRBV18, the J gene TRBJ2-6; 7 positions agree with TRBD1. The germline V gene has CDR1 KGHSH and CDR2 LQKENI. This CDR3 has 16 amino acids. The J segment lost 2 bases and the V segment lost 4 bases, leaving 5 bases of the junction unmatched. DNA for the CDR3: TGTGCCAGCTCACTACAGCAGGGGGCTGGGGCCAACGTCCTGACTTTC. Translated: CASSLQQGAGANVLTF.

This chain links TRBV4-2 with TRBJ1-1; D call uncertain. Germline V gene lookup returns CDR1 LGHNA and CDR2 YNFKEQ. Trimming removed 4 bases from V and 5 bases from J, with 23 bases in between. This CDR3 has 17 residues. CDR3 DNA: TGTGCCAGCAGCCCGACTTTATTTGAGGGCGATAGGACTGAAGCTTTCTTT. Its translation: CASSPTLFEGDRTEAFF.

This clone was detected only a few times. This chain joins TRBV20-1 and TRBJ1-6, with D uncertain. Germline assignment: CDR1 DFQATT and CDR2 SNEGSKA (reference sequence). The V end was cut by 3 bases, the J end by 14 bases, with 11 bases between. This CDR3 is built from 11 residues. The CDR3 region has the DNA TGCAGTGCTAGTGAACGGTCCACCCTCCACTTT. Protein product: CSASERSTLHF.

This clone was seen a few times. V is TRBV6-1 and J is TRBJ1-2; D is uncertain. V gave up 7 bases and J gave up 5 bases, with 17 bases separating them. The CDR3 contains 14 residues. Per germline, CDR1 MNHNS and CDR2 SASEGT. CDR3 sequence reads: CASKEGTGIYGYTF. The CDR3 DNA sequence: TGTGCCAGCAAAGAAGGAACGGGAATATATGGCTACACCTTC.

With regard to this clone: The junction shows a germline mismatch at one end, possibly a read error. This chain joins TRBV4-1 and TRBJ1-1; D uncertain. The length of the CDR3 is 13 residues. From germline, CDR1 is MGHRA and CDR2 YSYEKL. The CDR3 sequence: CASRSGRNTEAFF. CDR3 DNA: TGTGCCAGCAGGTCGGGGAGAAACACTGAAGCTTTCTTT.